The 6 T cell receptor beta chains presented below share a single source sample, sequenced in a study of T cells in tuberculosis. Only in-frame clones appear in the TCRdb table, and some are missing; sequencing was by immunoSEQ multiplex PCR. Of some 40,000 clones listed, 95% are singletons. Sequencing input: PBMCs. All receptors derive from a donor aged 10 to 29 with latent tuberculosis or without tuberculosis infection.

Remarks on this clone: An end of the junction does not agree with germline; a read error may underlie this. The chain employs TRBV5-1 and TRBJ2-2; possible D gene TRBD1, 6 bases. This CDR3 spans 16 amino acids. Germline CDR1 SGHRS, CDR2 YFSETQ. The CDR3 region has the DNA TGCGCCAGCAGCCCGGACTGGGGGCGTTTCACCGGGGAGCAGTTTTTT. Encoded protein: CASSPDWGRFTGEQFF.

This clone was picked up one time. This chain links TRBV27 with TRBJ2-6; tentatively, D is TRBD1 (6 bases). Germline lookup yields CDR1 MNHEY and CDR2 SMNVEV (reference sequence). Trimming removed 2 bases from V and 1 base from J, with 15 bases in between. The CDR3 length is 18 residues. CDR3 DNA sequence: TGTGCCAGCAGTTTAATGGGGCAGGGGATGTCTGGGGCCAACGTCCTGACTTTC. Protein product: CASSLMGQGMSGANVLTF.

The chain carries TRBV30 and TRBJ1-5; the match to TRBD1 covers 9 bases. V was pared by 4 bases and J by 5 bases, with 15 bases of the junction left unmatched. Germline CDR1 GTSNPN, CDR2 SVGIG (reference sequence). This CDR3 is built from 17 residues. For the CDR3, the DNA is TGTGCCTGGAATCCCATCGGGACAGGGAGAAATGATCAGCCCCAGCATTTT. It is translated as CAWNPIGTGRNDQPQHF.

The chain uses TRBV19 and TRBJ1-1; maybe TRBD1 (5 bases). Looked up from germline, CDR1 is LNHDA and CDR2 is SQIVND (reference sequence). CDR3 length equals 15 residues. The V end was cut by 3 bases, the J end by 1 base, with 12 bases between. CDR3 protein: CASSIGWGGNTEAFF. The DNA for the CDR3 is TGTGCCAGTAGTATCGGGTGGGGCGGGAACACTGAAGCTTTCTTT.

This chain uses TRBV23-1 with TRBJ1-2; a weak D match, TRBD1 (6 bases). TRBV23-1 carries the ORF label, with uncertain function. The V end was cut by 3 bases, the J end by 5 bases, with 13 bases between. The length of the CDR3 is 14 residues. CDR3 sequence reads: CASSHLDRRYGYTF. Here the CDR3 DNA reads TGCGCCAGCAGTCATTTAGACAGGAGGTATGGCTACACCTTC.

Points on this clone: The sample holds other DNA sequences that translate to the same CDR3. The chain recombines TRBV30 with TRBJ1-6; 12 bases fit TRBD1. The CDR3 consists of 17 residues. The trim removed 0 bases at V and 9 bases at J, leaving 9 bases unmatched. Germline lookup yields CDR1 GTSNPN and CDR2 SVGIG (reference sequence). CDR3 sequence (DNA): TGTGCCTGGAGTGTACTGGGGACAGGGGGCCGTGGTTCACCCCTCCACTTT. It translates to CAWSVLGTGGRGSPLHF.